Below, one T cell receptor (beta chain) is given with its context. What antigen it recognizes has not been identified. Nothing much larger sits one base from this clone, and base qualities are not available. Clipping removes 3 bases from V and 7 bases from J, with 9 as the unmatched junction base count. CDR1 SGDLS and CDR2 YYNGEE are derived from the germline V gene. Measured from the cysteine to the phenylalanine, the CDR3 is 16 residues long. Only the CDR3 region is kept as DNA, spanning 48 bases read in frame from base 1. The collaborating institutions used their own protocols to collect whole blood in K2EDTA tubes. For TCRbeta analysis, collaborators shipped samples in one of three forms: frozen whole blood, isolated PBMCs, or DNA extracted from either of those sample types. The sample belongs to a study of blood T cell repertoires in COVID-19 (dated by TCRdb to 2018 to 2020). Turning to the overall study: Collaborator samples came from the United States, Italy and Spain and covered acute and convalescent phases of COVID-19. HLA class I and class II types, where available, came from metadata supplied by the sample provider rather than from assay-based typing. The samples were drawn from the first 160 participants of the ongoing ImmuneRACE study and from 950 to 1,500 subjects provided by 6 global collaborators. The repertoires were released in a freely available public database meant as a resource for research on the immune response to SARS-CoV-2. The dataset comprised deeply sampled blood TCRbeta repertoires from subjects exposed to, actively infected with, or recovered from COVID-19. The material from the prospective study consisted of cDNA or gDNA derived from T cells, B-cell-depleted T cells, or PBMCs. A de-identified subject ID, COVID-19 status, age in years and sex were almost always included in the sample metadata. What the research found in general, with its limitations: The amount of clinical and demographic metadata varied by source and participant and was provided uncurated.

TCRbeta CDR3 regions were amplified from genomic DNA by means of the immunoSEQ Assay, a bias-controlled multiplex PCR. On the study's bioinformatics: The number of nucleated cells in each sample was estimated by amplification of reference gene primers within the assay. To quantify the absolute abundance of each unique TCRbeta CDR3 rearrangement, sequence reads were collapsed and filtered. Productive Simpson clonality was computed per sample as the square root of Simpson's diversity index over productive rearrangements. Not all clones reach the TCRdb copy of this immuneACCESS table, which keeps in-frame sequences only. Checked studies attribute under half of the gap to unresolved V genes and leave the rest unexplained. The V and J calls and the clone size are those of that table, but D and trimming were determined from the DNA. The sample table shows tens of thousands of clones, and under 80% are seen once. Of the sample, roughly a quarter falls within the top ten clones.

The V and J genes are TRBV9 and TRBJ1-6; TRBD1 lines up with 8 middle nucleotides. The TCR comes from an elderly man with acute or convalescent COVID-19. The sample was peripheral blood. In nucleotide form, the sequence is TGTGCCAGCAGCGACGTAGGTGGACAGGGCAATTCACCCCTCCACTTT. Its translation is CASSDVGGQGNSPLHF.